This passage covers 27 T cell receptor beta chains from one sample sequenced in a study of OX40 agonist ivuxolimab in advanced cancers. TCRdb keeps only in-frame clones here, not all; method: immunoSEQ multiplex PCR. This sample has 60,000 to 75,000 clones, with roughly 80% found just once. Sequences were derived from CD4+ or CD8+ T cells sorted from blood, sampled in a trial of the OX40 agonist ivuxolimab. Every receptor here comes from an adult with an advanced solid tumor such as melanoma, head and neck, liver or kidney cancer.

This sequence joins TRBV13 and TRBJ2-7; D may be TRBD1 (7 bases). Germline CDR1 and CDR2: PRHDT and FYEKMQ (reference sequence). V was clipped by 1 base and J by 1 base, with 11 bases between them. This CDR3 contains 15 residues. The CDR3 region is CASSLVQGGSYEQYF. In nucleotides, the CDR3 is TGTGCCAGCAGCTTAGTCCAGGGGGGATCCTACGAGCAGTACTTC.

This clone was detected a few times. The chain recombines TRBV21-1 with TRBJ2-7. TRBV21-1 is a pseudogene locus. The CDR3 runs to 14 residues. The CDR3: CASSKRDNTYEQYF. In DNA form, the CDR3 reads TGTGCCAGCAGCAAGCGGGACAACACCTACGAGCAGTACTTC.

The chain carries TRBV18 and TRBJ2-1; possibly TRBD2 for D (7 bases). Looked up from germline, CDR1 is KGHSH and CDR2 is LQKENI. This CDR3 contains 13 residues. V lost 5 bases and J 6 bases, leaving 11 bases between the germline ends. CDR3 loop: CASSSGGRNEQFF. The CDR3 bases are TGTGCCAGCTCATCCGGGGGGCGCAATGAGCAGTTCTTC.

This chain uses TRBV30 with TRBJ1-1, with 8 bases fitting TRBD1. The trim removed 2 bases at V and 2 bases at J, leaving 7 bases unmatched. This CDR3 has 15 amino acids. Germline assignment: CDR1 GTSNPN and CDR2 SVGIG (reference sequence). CDR3 coding DNA: TGTGCCTGGAGTCCCCTCAGGGGGCGAAACACTGAAGCTTTCTTT. Its translation: CAWSPLRGRNTEAFF.

The chain recombines TRBV6-5 with TRBJ1-2, with D possibly TRBD1 on 5 matching bases. CDR1 and CDR2 (germline): MNHEY, SVGAGI. V gave up 6 bases and J gave up 1 base, with 15 bases separating them. The CDR3 consists of 15 residues. The CDR3 coding sequence is TGTGCCAGCAGCCCCCAGGGAAGTGGTAACTATGGCTACACCTTC. This translates into CASSPQGSGNYGYTF.

The V gene is TRBV20-1, the J gene TRBJ1-2; possibly TRBD1 for D (6 bases). Trimming removed 6 bases from V and 5 bases from J, with 10 bases in between. CDR1 and CDR2 (germline): DFQATT, SNEGSKA (reference sequence). The CDR3 spans 11 residues. CDR3: CSAEGEYGYTF. CDR3 sequence (DNA): TGCAGTGCGGAGGGGGAGTATGGCTACACCTTC.

The rearrangement uses TRBV29-1 and TRBJ2-6; D unclear. V lost 8 bases, J lost 0 bases, and 5 bases lay in between. This CDR3 has 12 residues. Germline V CDR1 and CDR2: SQVTM, ANQGSEA. The CDR3 is CSIPSGANVLTF. The CDR3 nucleotides are TGCAGCATTCCCTCTGGGGCCAACGTCCTGACTTTC.

The rearrangement links TRBV5-1 to TRBJ2-5, with D possibly called TRBD1 or TRBD2 (6 bases each). Germline V gives CDR1 SGHRS, CDR2 YFSETQ. The V and J ends lost 0 bases and 1 base respectively, with 7 bases between them. CDR3 length: 14 amino acids. CDR3 DNA sequence: TGCGCCAGCAGCTTGGGGGGGGCCCAAGAGACCCAGTACTTC. This codes for CASSLGGAQETQYF. Based on the CDR3 plus reference TRBV5-1 and TRBJ2-5, the full variable domain is KAGVTQTPRYLIKTRGQQVTLSCSPISGHRSVSWYQQTPGQGLQFLFEYFSETQRNKGNFPGRFSGRQFSNSRSEMNVSTLELGDSALYLCASSLGGAQETQYFGPGTRLLVL.

J is TRBJ2-7 and V is TRBV5-1; weak D call: TRBD1 (6 bases). V was trimmed by 0 bases and J by 5 bases, leaving 12 bases between them. This CDR3 region has 14 residues. Germline CDR1 is SGHRS and CDR2 is YFSETQ. CDR3 DNA sequence: TGCGCCAGCAGCTTGGTAACAGGGTGGAACGAGCAGTACTTC. Protein: CASSLVTGWNEQYF.

The chain uses TRBV5-6 and TRBJ1-1; no reliable D call. Trimming left V 0 bases short and J 3 bases short, with 9 bases between. Germline V gene sequence: CDR1 SGHDT, CDR2 YYEEEE. This CDR3 is 14 amino acids long. Here the CDR3 reads CASSLAILHTEAFF. In nucleotides, the CDR3 is TGTGCCAGCAGCTTGGCTATTTTACACACTGAAGCTTTCTTT.

The chain has TRBV5-4 and TRBJ1-2, with 10 positions matching TRBD1. With V trimmed by 3 bases and J by 8 bases, 16 bases remained unmatched. CDR1 is SGHNT, CDR2 YYREEE, per germline (reference sequence). CDR3 length equals 17 residues. Here the CDR3 reads CASSWQPVTGGARGYTF. CDR3 in DNA: TGTGCCAGCAGCTGGCAGCCGGTGACAGGGGGCGCCCGGGGCTACACCTTC.

This sequence joins TRBV21-1 and TRBJ2-4; the table's D call, TRBD2, was not checked against the DNA. TRBV21-1 is an annotated pseudogene. The CDR3 has 19 amino acids. Written as DNA, the CDR3 is TGTGCCAGCAGCAAAAACCCCAGGCTAGCGGGCCGGCGGAAAAACATTCAGTACTTC. This sequence encodes CASSKNPRLAGRRKNIQYF.

The V gene is TRBV15, the J gene TRBJ1-4; D remains ambiguous. Between the trimmed V and J ends, which lost 3 bases and 3 bases, there was a span of 14 bases. This CDR3 is built from 16 residues. CDR1 and CDR2 from the germline V gene are LNHNV and YYDKDF (reference sequence). CDR3 in DNA: TGTGCCACCAGCAGTGGGTTAGAAGGTCCTAATGAAAAACTGTTTTTT. It is translated as CATSSGLEGPNEKLFF.

This chain joins TRBV4-3 and TRBJ1-5; no clear D. V lost 0 bases and J 3 bases, leaving 12 bases between the germline ends. Germline V CDR1 and CDR2: LGHNA, YSLEER. The CDR3 totals 16 residues. CDR3 sequence: CASSQEWGESNQPQHF. CDR3 DNA sequence: TGCGCCAGCAGCCAAGAATGGGGAGAGTCCAATCAGCCCCAGCATTTT.

V and J are TRBV27 and TRBJ1-2; 9 bases match TRBD1. The CDR3 covers 14 residues. Germline-derived CDR1 and CDR2 are MNHEY and SMNVEV (reference sequence). Unmatched junction bases numbered 5, after V lost 5 bases and J lost 4 bases. The CDR3 is CASSPGQGSYGYTF. CDR3 sequence (DNA): TGTGCCAGCAGTCCGGGACAGGGAAGCTATGGCTACACCTTC.

The rearrangement joins TRBV5-1 to TRBJ2-7; 12 bases fit TRBD2. Germline CDR1 is SGHRS and CDR2 is YFSETQ. V shed 9 bases, J shed 5 bases, and the junction held 9 bases outside the gene matches. The CDR3 runs 14 residues. The CDR3: CATRLAGELDEQYF. DNA for the CDR3: TGCGCCACCAGACTAGCGGGGGAGTTGGACGAGCAGTACTTC.

The chain recombines TRBV4-1 with TRBJ1-2; D uncertain. Germline values: CDR1 MGHRA, CDR2 YSYEKL. The CDR3 is 13 residues long. Between the trimmed V and J ends, which lost 0 bases and 5 bases, there was a span of 7 bases. CDR3 sequence reads: CASSQDELYGYTF. CDR3 nucleotides: TGCGCCAGCAGCCAAGATGAGTTATATGGCTACACCTTC.

This sequence joins TRBV11-2 and TRBJ2-5; 7 nucleotides agree with TRBD2. Germline assignment: CDR1 SGHAT and CDR2 FQNNGV. This CDR3 comprises 14 residues. The ends lost 2 bases at V and 3 bases at J; junction bases unmatched: 3. The CDR3 nucleotides read TGTGCCAGCAGCTTACTAGCGGCTGAAGAGACCCAGTACTTC. Residues: CASSLLAAEETQYF.

The chain recombines TRBV9 with TRBJ2-1; possibly TRBD2 for D (7 bases). V was cut by 3 bases and J by 8 bases, with 21 bases left in between. Germline CDR1 SGDLS, CDR2 YYNGEE. This CDR3 has 16 residues. The CDR3 reads CASSAWEGGGVDEQFF. In DNA form, the CDR3 reads TGTGCCAGCAGCGCCTGGGAGGGGGGAGGCGTCGATGAGCAGTTCTTC.

The CDR3 sequence is CASSIVTEAEAFF. The DNA of the CDR3 is TGTGCCAGTAGTATAGTAACCGAGGCTGAAGCTTTCTTT. The J gene is TRBJ1-1, the V gene TRBV19; D is uncertain. V dropped 1 base and J dropped 6 bases, with 9 bases sitting between them. Germline V gene sequence: CDR1 LNHDA, CDR2 SQIVND (reference sequence). The CDR3 length is 13 residues.

The V and J genes are TRBV6-1 and TRBJ1-4, with D uncertain. Looked up from germline, CDR1 is MNHNS and CDR2 is SASEGT. The CDR3 has 11 amino acids. Deletions cut 3 bases from V and 7 bases from J, with 3 bases between. CDR3 bases: TGTGCCAGCAGTGATACTGAAAAACTGTTTTTT. Its translation is CASSDTEKLFF.

The chain joins TRBV6-6 to TRBJ2-7; 7 nucleotides line up with TRBD2. V lost 2 bases, J lost 4 bases, and 11 bases stayed unmatched. CDR1 MNHNY and CDR2 SVGAGI come from the germline V gene (reference sequence). CDR3 length: 16 amino acids. The CDR3 DNA is TGTGCCAGCAGTTACCCTGGGGGGGGACCGACGTACGAGCAGTACTTC. Translated, it gives CASSYPGGGPTYEQYF.

V usage is TRBV6-1 and J usage is TRBJ1-1; tentatively, D is TRBD1 (5 bases). The V end was cut by 0 bases, the J end by 8 bases, with 13 bases between. This CDR3 has 14 amino acids. Germline lookup yields CDR1 MNHNS and CDR2 SASEGT. The chain's CDR3 is CASSEARPGPEAFF. CDR3 DNA sequence: TGTGCCAGCAGTGAAGCTCGGCCAGGGCCCGAAGCTTTCTTT.

This clone appeared a single time. The chain combines TRBV19 with TRBJ1-2, with 12 nucleotides matching TRBD1. CDR1 is LNHDA and CDR2 is SQIVND in the germline V gene (reference sequence). The CDR3 spans 15 residues. J lost 8 bases, V lost 3 bases, and 7 bases had no gene match. The CDR3 here is CASSMPGTGGPGYTF. As DNA, the CDR3 is TGTGCCAGTAGTATGCCCGGGACAGGGGGCCCGGGCTACACCTTC.

The J gene is TRBJ1-1, the V gene TRBV6-5; a weak D match, TRBD1 (5 bases). The CDR3 length is 13 residues. Germline CDR1 and CDR2: MNHEY and SVGAGI. Trimming pared 7 bases from V and 0 bases from J, leaving 9 bases between. The CDR3 DNA is TGTGCCAGCATGAACAGGCTGAACACTGAAGCTTTCTTT. This encodes CASMNRLNTEAFF.

V is TRBV2 and J is TRBJ2-7; D call uncertain. This CDR3 is built from 12 residues. Germline CDR1 reads SNHLY; CDR2 reads FYNNEI. V lost 6 bases, J lost 3 bases, and 9 bases lay in between. The CDR3: CASSRKGYEQYF. CDR3 DNA: TGTGCCAGCAGCAGGAAGGGCTACGAGCAGTACTTC.

This chain links TRBV6-4 with TRBJ1-1; tentative D call: TRBD1 (6 bases). Germline CDR1 is MRHNA and CDR2 is SNTAGT. There are 13 residues in the CDR3. Trimming shortened V by 2 bases and J by 8 bases, and 12 bases separated the two germline ends. The CDR3 region is CASSDGRGNEAFF. The CDR3 DNA sequence: TGTGCCAGCAGTGACGGCAGGGGAAACGAAGCTTTCTTT.